These 14 T cell receptor beta chains were all obtained from the same sample, sequenced in a study of human T cells and chemical hapten exposure. As for time point: patch test 2, 6 weeks after DPC sensitization. Treatment of the sample: therapeutic diphenylcyclopropenone sensitization with weekly scalp DPC. TCRdb redid the calling of the RACE reads with MiXCR, one entry per CDR3 protein. The table has approximately 69,000 distinct CDR3 sequences, 9% to 12% seen once; the top ten hold around 7%. The material was whole blood, obtained in connection with sensitization to the hapten diphenylcyclopropenone (DPC). Every receptor here comes from a woman aged 50 to 60 with alopecia areata. Some clones in this sample may be carry-over from other donors' samples.

The sample holds many counts of this clonotype. V and J are TRBV18 and TRBJ2-7; possibly TRBD2 for D (6 bases). The length of the CDR3 is 15 residues. CDR1 and CDR2 from the germline V gene are KGHSH and LQKENI. V gave up 2 bases and J gave up 6 bases, with 17 bases separating them. In nucleotides, the CDR3 is TGTGCCAGCTCACCATACGCTAGGGGAGGAAGCGAGCAGTACTTC. It yields the protein CASSPYARGGSEQYF.

CDR3 protein: CSAGRQGAAEAFF. The CDR3, as DNA: TGCAGTGCTGGCAGACAGGGGGCTGCTGAAGCTTTCTTT. V usage is TRBV20-1 and J usage is TRBJ1-1; 10 bases map to TRBD1. The germline V gene encodes CDR1 DFQATT and CDR2 SNEGSKA (reference sequence). The CDR3 sequence is 13 residues long. V shed 5 bases and J 6 bases; nucleotides not matched to a gene: 6.

This clonotype was observed many times. The rearrangement joins TRBV6-1 to TRBJ1-6, with D possibly matching TRBD1 (6 bases). CDR1 is MNHNS and CDR2 is SASEGT in the germline V gene. The CDR3 totals 16 residues. With 8 bases removed from V and 7 bases from J, the gap between germline ends came to 21 bases. DNA for the CDR3: TGTGCCAGCTGGACTGCTGACAGGTCTTTGAATTCACCCCTCCACTTT. Amino acids: CASWTADRSLNSPLHF.

The chain is built from TRBV29-1 and TRBJ2-2; perhaps TRBD2 as D (6 bases). Trimming pared 4 bases from V and 1 base from J, leaving 10 bases between. The germline gives CDR1 SQVTM, CDR2 ANQGSEA. The CDR3 has 14 amino acids. The CDR3 DNA reads TGCAGCGTTGTCAGGCGGGAGAACACCGGGGAGCTGTTTTTT. Its protein is CSVVRRENTGELFF.

This clonotype was picked up a small number of times. This chain links TRBV10-1 with TRBJ2-7, with 8 bases lining up with TRBD2. Trimming took 0 bases from V and 6 from J; bases not matched to a gene: 1. Per the germline V gene, CDR1 is WNHNN and CDR2 is SYGVQD (reference sequence). CDR3 length: 13 residues. CDR3 amino acids: CASSESGLAEQYF. The CDR3 nucleotides are TGCGCCAGCAGTGAGTCTGGACTAGCCGAGCAGTACTTC.

This clonotype was detected ten times or more. The chain has TRBV20-1 and TRBJ1-1; 8 bases map to TRBD1. CDR1 is DFQATT, CDR2 SNEGSKA, per germline (reference sequence). V gave up 6 bases and J gave up 8 bases; unmatched junction bases: 8. The CDR3 is made up of 12 amino acids. The CDR3 loop reads CSALLRDREAFF. The CDR3 coding sequence is TGCAGTGCCCTACTCCGGGACAGGGAAGCTTTCTTT.

The sample holds many counts of this clonotype. This sequence joins TRBV5-1 and TRBJ2-5, with TRBD1 matching over 7 bases. This CDR3 region has 14 residues. Germline V gives CDR1 SGHRS, CDR2 YFSETQ. V gave up 4 bases and J gave up 0 bases; unmatched junction bases: 3. The CDR3 nucleotides read TGCGCCAGCAGCCTGACAGGGAACCAAGAGACCCAGTACTTC. Amino acid sequence: CASSLTGNQETQYF. Full variable domain (rest looked up from reference TRBV5-1 and TRBJ2-5): KAGVTQTPRYLIKTRGQQVTLSCSPISGHRSVSWYQQTPGQGLQFLFEYFSETQRNKGNFPGRFSGRQFSNSRSEMNVSTLELGDSALYLCASSLTGNQETQYFGPGTRLLVL.

This clonotype has a handful of counts. CDR3 in amino acids: CASRSDRDEAFF. The CDR3 DNA reads TGCGCCAGCAGATCCGACAGAGATGAAGCTTTCTTT. The rearrangement joins TRBV5-1 to TRBJ1-1; perhaps TRBD1 as D (5 bases). The CDR3 contains 12 residues. The V gene's germline CDR1 is SGHRS and CDR2 YFSETQ. V was pared by 5 bases and J by 7 bases, with 12 bases between.

This clonotype was found many times. The V call is TRBV20-1, the J call TRBJ2-1, with 10 bases that match TRBD2. CDR1 and CDR2 from the germline V gene are DFQATT and SNEGSKA (reference sequence). Trimming took 7 bases from V and 5 from J; bases not matched to a gene: 5. This CDR3 comprises 13 residues. The CDR3 bases are TGCAGTGTGAGCGGGAGGGTCAACAATGAGCAGTTCTTC. Translated, it gives CSVSGRVNNEQFF.

The table lists this clonotype with many counts. A junction end diverges from the germline sequence, so it may reflect a read error. The rearrangement uses TRBV29-1 and TRBJ2-1, with D perhaps given as TRBD1 or TRBD2 (5 bases each). CDR3 length: 10 residues. CDR1 and CDR2 (germline): SQVTM, ANQGSEA. CDR3 in amino acids: CGGTYNEQFF. The CDR3 DNA reads TGTGGGGGTACCTACAATGAGCAGTTCTTC.

The chain is built from TRBV7-8 and TRBJ1-1; D not certain. Germline V lookup: CDR1 SGHVS, CDR2 FQNEAQ. CDR3 length: 12 amino acids. V dropped 3 bases and J dropped 7 bases, with 9 bases sitting between them. The CDR3 coding sequence is TGTGCCAGCAGCTTTCAACAGTTTGAAGCTTTCTTT. This encodes CASSFQQFEAFF.

In its sample, this clonotype was seen a few times. The rearrangement uses TRBV20-1 and TRBJ2-3; TRBD1 is a possible D gene (6 bases). Germline CDR1 and CDR2: DFQATT and SNEGSKA (reference sequence). This CDR3 has 13 residues. V shed 5 bases and J shed 3 bases, with 12 bases lying between them. The CDR3 DNA sequence: TGCAGTGCTTTGACAGGTGGGACAGATACGCAGTATTTT. It yields the protein CSALTGGTDTQYF.

This clonotype occurred many times. The rearrangement uses TRBV6-1 and TRBJ1-5; D possibly corresponds to TRBD1 (6 bases). The V gene's germline CDR1 is MNHNS and CDR2 SASEGT. This CDR3 has 16 residues. V was trimmed by 0 bases and J by 0 bases, leaving 9 bases between them. The CDR3 DNA follows: TGTGCCAGCAGTGAAGCGACAGGATATAGCAATCAGCCCCAGCATTTT. Amino acid sequence: CASSEATGYSNQPQHF.

This clonotype was seen a few times. This chain links TRBV27 with TRBJ1-1, with D possibly matching TRBD1 (6 bases). The germline CDR1 and CDR2 sequences are MNHEY and SMNVEV (reference sequence). V was clipped by 5 bases and J by 10 bases, with 11 bases between them. This CDR3 comprises 11 residues. Here the CDR3 reads CASSRGLRAFF. The CDR3 nucleotides read TGTGCCAGCAGTAGGGGGTTACGAGCTTTCTTT.